This T cell receptor beta chain stems from a study of T-cell memory formation after mild COVID-19. A remark on this clonotype: The antigen is not known.

Amplification by 5'RACE using constant-segment primers produced TCR alpha and TCR beta cDNA libraries that carried sample barcodes and UMIs. TCRdb itself ran the 5' RACE reads through MiXCR, one entry per CDR3 protein. The sample consists of tens of thousands of distinct CDR3 sequences, approximately 7% of them appearing once. The length of the CDR3 is 15 residues. The germline V gene has CDR1 LGHNA and CDR2 YNFKEQ. Deletions cut 1 base from V and 9 bases from J, with 19 bases between. General study points: The CD4+ clones that contracted clustered mainly within CM and EM, and the CD8+ clones concentrated in EMRA. Clones that contracted from day 15 to 85 had balanced CD4/CD8; later expanders were CD4+ biased.

This receptor was obtained from a young man who had mild COVID-19 (a few samples of this study predate the infection). Cell type and time point are not known. Sequencing used PBMCs or a T cell subset sorted from them (not recorded which). V and J are TRBV4-2 and TRBJ2-7, with D unresolved. The CDR3 sequence: CASSQGLTGLLTQYF. For the CDR3, the DNA is TGTGCCAGCAGCCAAGGACTGACCGGGCTTCTTACGCAGTACTTC.